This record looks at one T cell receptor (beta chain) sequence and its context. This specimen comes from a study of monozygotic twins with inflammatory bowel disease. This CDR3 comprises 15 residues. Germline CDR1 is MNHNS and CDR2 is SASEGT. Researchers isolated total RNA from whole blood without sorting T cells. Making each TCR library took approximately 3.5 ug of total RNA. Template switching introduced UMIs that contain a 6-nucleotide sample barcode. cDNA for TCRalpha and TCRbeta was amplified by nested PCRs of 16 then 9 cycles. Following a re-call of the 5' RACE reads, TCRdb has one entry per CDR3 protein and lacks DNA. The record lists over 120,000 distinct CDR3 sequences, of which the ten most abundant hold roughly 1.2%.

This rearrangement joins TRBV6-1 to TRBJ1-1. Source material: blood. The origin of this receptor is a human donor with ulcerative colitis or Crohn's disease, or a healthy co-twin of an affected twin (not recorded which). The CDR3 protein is CASSSKTSGDTEAFF.